The clone carrying this T cell receptor beta chain occurred a few times. Antigen unknown. This specimen belongs to a study of human T cells and chemical hapten exposure. Study-wide results and caveats: With patch test score, the counts of PT1 expanded TCRs showed a positive correlation.

The time point was: patch test 1, 2 weeks after DPC sensitization. The treatment here: therapeutic diphenylcyclopropenone sensitization with weekly scalp DPC. Germline V CDR1 and CDR2: SQVTM, ANQGSEA. V gave up 5 bases and J gave up 0 bases; unmatched junction bases: 8. This CDR3 is built from 15 residues. A single record per CDR3 protein comes from TCRdb applying MiXCR to the RACE reads. The sample includes some 180,000 distinct CDR3 sequences, around 24% seen only once; the top ten take about 7%. The V call is TRBV29-1, the J call TRBJ2-3; 7 nucleotides line up with TRBD1. The receptor was derived from a woman in her forties or fifties with alopecia areata. Some clones in this sample may be carry-over from other donors' samples. Sequenced material: whole blood, taken in connection with sensitization to the hapten diphenylcyclopropenone (DPC). CDR3 amino acids: CSVLGETGSTDTQYF. The CDR3 coding sequence is TGCAGCGTTCTCGGAGAGACAGGGAGCACAGATACGCAGTATTTT.